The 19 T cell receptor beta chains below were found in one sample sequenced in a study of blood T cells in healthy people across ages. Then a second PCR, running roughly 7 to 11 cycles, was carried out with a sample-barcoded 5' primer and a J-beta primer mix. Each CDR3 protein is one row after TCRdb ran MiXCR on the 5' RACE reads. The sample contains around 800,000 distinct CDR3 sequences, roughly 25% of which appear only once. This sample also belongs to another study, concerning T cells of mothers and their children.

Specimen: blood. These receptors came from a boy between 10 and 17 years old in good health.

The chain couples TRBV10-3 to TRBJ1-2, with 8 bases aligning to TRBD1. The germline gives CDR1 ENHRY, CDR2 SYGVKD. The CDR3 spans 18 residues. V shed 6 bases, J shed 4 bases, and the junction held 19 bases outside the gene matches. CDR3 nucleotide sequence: TGTGCCATCAGCCTAGGACAGGGCCTCACCCGATTAAGCTATGGCTACACCTTC. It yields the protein CAISLGQGLTRLSYGYTF.

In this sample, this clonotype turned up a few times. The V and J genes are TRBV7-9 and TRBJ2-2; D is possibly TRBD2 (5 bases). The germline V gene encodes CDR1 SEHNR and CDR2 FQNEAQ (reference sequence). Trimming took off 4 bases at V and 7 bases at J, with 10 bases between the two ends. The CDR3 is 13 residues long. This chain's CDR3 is CASSWAGGGELFF. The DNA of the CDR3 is TGTGCCAGCAGCTGGGCGGGCGGCGGGGAGCTGTTTTTT. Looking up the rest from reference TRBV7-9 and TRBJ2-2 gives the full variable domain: DTGVSQNPRHKITKRGQNVTFRCDPISEHNRLYWYRQTLGQGPEFLTYFQNEAQLEKSRLLSDRFSAERPKGSFSTLEIQRTEQGDSAMYLCASSWAGGGELFFGEGSRLTVL.

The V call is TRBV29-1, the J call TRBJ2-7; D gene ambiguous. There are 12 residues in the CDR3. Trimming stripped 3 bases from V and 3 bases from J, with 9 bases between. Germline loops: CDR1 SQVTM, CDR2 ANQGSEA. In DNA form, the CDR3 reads TGCAGCGTTGATCTCAGTAGCTACGAGCAGTACTTC. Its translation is CSVDLSSYEQYF.

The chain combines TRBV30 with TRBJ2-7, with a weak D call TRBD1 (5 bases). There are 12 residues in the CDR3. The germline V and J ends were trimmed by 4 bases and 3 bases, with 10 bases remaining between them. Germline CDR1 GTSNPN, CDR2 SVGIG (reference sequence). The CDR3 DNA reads TGTGCCTGGACCCCAGGGAACTACGAGCAGTACTTC. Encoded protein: CAWTPGNYEQYF.

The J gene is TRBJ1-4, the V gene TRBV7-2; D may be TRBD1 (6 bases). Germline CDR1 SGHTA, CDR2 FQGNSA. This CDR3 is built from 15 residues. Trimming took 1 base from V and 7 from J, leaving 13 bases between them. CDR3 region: CASSLGSVGGEKLFF. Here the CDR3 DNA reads TGTGCCAGCAGCTTAGGGTCGGTAGGGGGTGAAAAACTGTTTTTT.

CDR3 coding DNA: TGTGCCAGCAGGAGGACGCGATACATTCAGTACTTC. It codes for CASRRTRYIQYF. The gene calls are TRBV12-3 or TRBV12-4 and TRBJ2-4; D unresolved. The CDR3 loop spans 12 amino acids. V shed 6 bases and J shed 8 bases, with 11 bases lying between them.

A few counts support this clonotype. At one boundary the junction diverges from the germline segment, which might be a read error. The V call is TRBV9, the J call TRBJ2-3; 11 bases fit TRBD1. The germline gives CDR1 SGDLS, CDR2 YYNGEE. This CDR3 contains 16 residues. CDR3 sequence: CASSVGQGAGGDTQYF. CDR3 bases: TGTGCCAGTAGCGTAGGACAGGGGGCGGGTGGAGATACGCAGTATTTT.

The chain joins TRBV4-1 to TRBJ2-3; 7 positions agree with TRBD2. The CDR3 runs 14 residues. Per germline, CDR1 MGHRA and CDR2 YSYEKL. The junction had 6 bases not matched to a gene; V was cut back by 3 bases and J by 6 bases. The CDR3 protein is CASSHPGTMDTQYF. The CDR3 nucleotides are TGCGCCAGCAGCCATCCCGGGACTATGGATACGCAGTATTTT.

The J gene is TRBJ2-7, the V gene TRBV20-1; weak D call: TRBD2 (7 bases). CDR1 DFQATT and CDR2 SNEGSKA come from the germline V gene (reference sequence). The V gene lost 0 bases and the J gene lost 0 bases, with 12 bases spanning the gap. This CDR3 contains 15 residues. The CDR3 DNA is TGCAGTGCTAGAGATCCGGGGGGCAGCTCCTACGAGCAGTACTTC. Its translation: CSARDPGGSSYEQYF.

CDR3 protein: CASSDGLSYEQYF. The CDR3 DNA reads as TGTGCCAGCAGTGACGGACTTTCCTACGAGCAGTACTTC. The chain couples TRBV2 to TRBJ2-5, with D possibly TRBD2 on 5 matching bases. The J call may be in error: the DNA end matches TRBJ2-7 better. Germline CDR1 reads SNHLY; CDR2 reads FYNNEI. There are 13 residues in the CDR3.

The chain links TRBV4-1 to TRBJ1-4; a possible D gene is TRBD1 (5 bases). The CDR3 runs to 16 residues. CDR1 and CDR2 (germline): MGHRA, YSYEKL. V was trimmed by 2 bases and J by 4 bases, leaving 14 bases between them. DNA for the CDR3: TGCGCCAGCAGCCAATCTGGGGGACGGGGTAATGAAAAACTGTTTTTT. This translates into CASSQSGGRGNEKLFF.

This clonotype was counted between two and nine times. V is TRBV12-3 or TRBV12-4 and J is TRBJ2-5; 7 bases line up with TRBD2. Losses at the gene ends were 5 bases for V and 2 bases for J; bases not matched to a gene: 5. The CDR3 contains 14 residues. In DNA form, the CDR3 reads TGTGCCAGCAGTCAAGCGGGGAGACAAGAGACCCAGTACTTC. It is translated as CASSQAGRQETQYF.

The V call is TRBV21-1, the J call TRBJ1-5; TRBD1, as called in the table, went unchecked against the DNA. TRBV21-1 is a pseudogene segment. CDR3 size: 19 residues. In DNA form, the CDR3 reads TGTGCCAGCAGCAAATTTAGGGGATCCCCCCAGATTAGCAATCAGCCCCAGCATTTT. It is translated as CASSKFRGSPQISNQPQHF.

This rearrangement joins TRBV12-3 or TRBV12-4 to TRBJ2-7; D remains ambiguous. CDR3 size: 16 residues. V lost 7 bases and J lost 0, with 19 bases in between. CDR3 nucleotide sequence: TGTGCCAGCACCATTCAGGCGGCCTTCCGCTCCTACGAGCAGTACTTC. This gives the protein CASTIQAAFRSYEQYF.

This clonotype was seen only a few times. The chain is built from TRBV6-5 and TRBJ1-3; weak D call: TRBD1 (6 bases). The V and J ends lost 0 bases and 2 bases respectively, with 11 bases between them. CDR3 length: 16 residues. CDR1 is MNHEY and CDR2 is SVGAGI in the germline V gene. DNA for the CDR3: TGTGCCAGCAGTTACTCATTGGACAGAGCTGGAAACACCATATATTTT. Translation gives CASSYSLDRAGNTIYF.

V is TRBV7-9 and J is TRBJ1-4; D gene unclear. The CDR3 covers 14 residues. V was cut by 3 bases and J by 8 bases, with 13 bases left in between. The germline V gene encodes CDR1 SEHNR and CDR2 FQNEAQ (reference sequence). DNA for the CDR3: TGTGCCAGCAGCTTGGGCAAGATAGGGGAAAAACTGTTTTTT. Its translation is CASSLGKIGEKLFF.

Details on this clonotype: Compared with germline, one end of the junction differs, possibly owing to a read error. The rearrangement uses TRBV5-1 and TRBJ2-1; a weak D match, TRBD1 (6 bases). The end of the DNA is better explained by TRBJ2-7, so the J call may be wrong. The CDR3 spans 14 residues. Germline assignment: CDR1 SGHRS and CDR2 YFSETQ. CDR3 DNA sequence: TGCGCCAACAGCGCCCCGGGACATACGTACGAGCAGTACTTC. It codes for CANSAPGHTYEQYF.

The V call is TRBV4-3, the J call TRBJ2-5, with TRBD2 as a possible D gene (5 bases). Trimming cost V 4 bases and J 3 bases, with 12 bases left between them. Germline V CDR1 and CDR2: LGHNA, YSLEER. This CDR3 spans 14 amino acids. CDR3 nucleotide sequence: TGCGCCAGCAGCCGAGCTTCCGGGAAAGAGACCCAGTACTTC. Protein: CASSRASGKETQYF.

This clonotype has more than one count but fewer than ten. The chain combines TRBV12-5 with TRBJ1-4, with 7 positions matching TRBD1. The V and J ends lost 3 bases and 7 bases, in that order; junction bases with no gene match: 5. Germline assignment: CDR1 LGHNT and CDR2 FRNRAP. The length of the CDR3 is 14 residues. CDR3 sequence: CASGLGGWGEKLFF. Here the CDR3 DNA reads TGTGCTAGTGGTTTAGGGGGCTGGGGTGAAAAACTGTTTTTT.